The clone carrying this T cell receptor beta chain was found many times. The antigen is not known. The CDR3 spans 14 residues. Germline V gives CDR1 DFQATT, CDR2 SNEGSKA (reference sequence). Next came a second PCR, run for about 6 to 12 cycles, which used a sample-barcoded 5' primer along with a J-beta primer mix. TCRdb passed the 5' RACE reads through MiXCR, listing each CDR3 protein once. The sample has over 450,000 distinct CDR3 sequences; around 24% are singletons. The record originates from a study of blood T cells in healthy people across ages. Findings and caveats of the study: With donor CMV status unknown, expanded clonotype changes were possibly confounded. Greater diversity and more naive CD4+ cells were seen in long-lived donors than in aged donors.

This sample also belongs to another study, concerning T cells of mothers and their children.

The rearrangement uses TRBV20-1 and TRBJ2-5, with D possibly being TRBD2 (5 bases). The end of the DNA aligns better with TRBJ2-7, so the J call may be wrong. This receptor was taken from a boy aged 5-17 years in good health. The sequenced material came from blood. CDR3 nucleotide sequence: TGCAGTGCCGCCCGGCGGGTAGGGACCTACGAGCAGTACTTC. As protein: CSAARRVGTYEQYF.